This TCR beta chain is from a study of cytomegalovirus exposure and HLA in healthy donors. Points from the study as a whole: Later work found that TCR association rates differed between HLA loci; DRB1 had the most and HLA-C the fewest.

After removal of 8 bases from V and 0 bases from J, the junction contained 13 bases not matched to a gene. The V gene's germline CDR1 is SGHVS and CDR2 FNYEAQ. CDR3 length: 18 amino acids. PCR amplification relied on 60 Vbeta primers (plus 13 Jbeta primers). The table came from immunoSEQ multiplex PCR; TCRdb's copy has only in-frame clones and leaves some out. The sample lists approximately 110,000 clones; approximately 16% were seen once. In this sample, this clone turned up a few times. Its antigen is unknown. This receptor was identified in a female donor in good health and CMV-seronegative. V is TRBV7-6 and J is TRBJ2-6; 7 nucleotides agree with TRBD1. Sequencing was carried out using PBMCs. CDR3 sequence: CASAKQGYRVSGANVLTF. In nucleotides, the CDR3 is TGTGCCAGCGCGAAACAGGGGTATAGGGTCTCTGGGGCCAACGTCCTGACTTTC.